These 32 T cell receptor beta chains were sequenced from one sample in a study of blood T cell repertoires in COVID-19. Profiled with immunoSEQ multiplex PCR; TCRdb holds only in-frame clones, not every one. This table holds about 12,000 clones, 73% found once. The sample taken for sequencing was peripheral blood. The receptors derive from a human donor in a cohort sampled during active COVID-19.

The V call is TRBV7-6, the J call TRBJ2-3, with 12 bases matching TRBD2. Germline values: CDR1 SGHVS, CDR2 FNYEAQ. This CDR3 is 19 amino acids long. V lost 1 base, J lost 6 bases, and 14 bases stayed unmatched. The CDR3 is CASSLGLAGAPFLMDTQYF. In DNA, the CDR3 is TGTGCCAGCAGCTTAGGACTAGCGGGGGCGCCTTTTCTGATGGATACGCAGTATTTT.

DNA of the CDR3: TGTGCCAGCAGGCGGACAGGGGGCTTGGGAGAGACCCAGTACTTC. Translated, it gives CASRRTGGLGETQYF. The chain uses TRBV11-1 and TRBJ2-5, with 11 bases fitting TRBD1. This CDR3 has 15 amino acids. CDR1 SGHAT and CDR2 FQDESV come from the germline V gene (reference sequence). Unmatched junction bases numbered 7, after V lost 6 bases and J lost 4 bases.

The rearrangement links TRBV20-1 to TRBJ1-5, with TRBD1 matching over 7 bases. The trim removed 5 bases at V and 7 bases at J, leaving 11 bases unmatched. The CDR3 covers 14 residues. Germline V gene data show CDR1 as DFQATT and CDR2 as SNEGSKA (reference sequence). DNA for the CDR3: TGCAGTGCTGGTGGACAGGTGGGGCGGCAGCCCCAGCATTTT. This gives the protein CSAGGQVGRQPQHF.

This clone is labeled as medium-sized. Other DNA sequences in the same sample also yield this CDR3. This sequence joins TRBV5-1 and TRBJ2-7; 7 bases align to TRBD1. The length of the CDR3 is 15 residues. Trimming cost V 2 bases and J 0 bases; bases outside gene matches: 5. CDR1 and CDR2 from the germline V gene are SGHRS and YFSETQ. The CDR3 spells CASSLGQASSYEQYF. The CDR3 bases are TGCGCCAGCAGCTTAGGACAGGCGAGCTCCTACGAGCAGTACTTC.

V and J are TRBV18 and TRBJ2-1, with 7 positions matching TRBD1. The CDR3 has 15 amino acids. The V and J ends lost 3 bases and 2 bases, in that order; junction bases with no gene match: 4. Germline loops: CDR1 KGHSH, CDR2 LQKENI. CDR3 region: CASSPNRGTYNEQFF. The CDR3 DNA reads TGTGCCAGCTCACCGAACAGGGGAACCTACAATGAGCAGTTCTTC.

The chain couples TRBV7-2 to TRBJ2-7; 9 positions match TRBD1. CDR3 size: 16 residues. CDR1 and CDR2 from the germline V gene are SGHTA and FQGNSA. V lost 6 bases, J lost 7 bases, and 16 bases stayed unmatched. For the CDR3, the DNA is TGTGCCAGCAGTTCAGTGCCGCAGACAGGGGGTCGTGAGCAGTACTTC. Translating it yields CASSSVPQTGGREQYF.

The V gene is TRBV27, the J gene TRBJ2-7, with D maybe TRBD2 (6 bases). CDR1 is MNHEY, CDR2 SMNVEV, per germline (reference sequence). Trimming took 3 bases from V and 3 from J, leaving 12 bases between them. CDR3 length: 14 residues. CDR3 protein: CASSFTGDSYEQYF. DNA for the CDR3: TGTGCCAGCAGTTTTACGGGAGATAGCTACGAGCAGTACTTC.

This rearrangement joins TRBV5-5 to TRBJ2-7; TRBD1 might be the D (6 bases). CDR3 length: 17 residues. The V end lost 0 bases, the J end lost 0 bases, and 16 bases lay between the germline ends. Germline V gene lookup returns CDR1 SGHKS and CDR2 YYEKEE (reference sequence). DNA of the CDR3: TGTGCCAGCAGCTTGGGATTAGGGCCAGGGGCCTCCTACGAGCAGTACTTC. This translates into CASSLGLGPGASYEQYF.

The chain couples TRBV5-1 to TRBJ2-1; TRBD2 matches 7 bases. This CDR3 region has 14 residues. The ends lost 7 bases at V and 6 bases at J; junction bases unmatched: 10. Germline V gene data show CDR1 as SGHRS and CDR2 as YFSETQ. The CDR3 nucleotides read TGCGCCAGCGATGGCGGGAGTCGAGGCAATGAGCAGTTCTTC. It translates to CASDGGSRGNEQFF. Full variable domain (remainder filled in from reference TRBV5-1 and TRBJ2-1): KAGVTQTPRYLIKTRGQQVTLSCSPISGHRSVSWYQQTPGQGLQFLFEYFSETQRNKGNFPGRFSGRQFSNSRSEMNVSTLELGDSALYLCASDGGSRGNEQFFGPGTRLTVL.

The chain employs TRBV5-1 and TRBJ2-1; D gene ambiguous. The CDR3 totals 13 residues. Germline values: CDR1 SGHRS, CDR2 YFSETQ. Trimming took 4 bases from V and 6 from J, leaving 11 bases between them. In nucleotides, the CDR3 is TGCGCCAGCAGCCCCCAGGATATCAATGAGCAGTTCTTC. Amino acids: CASSPQDINEQFF. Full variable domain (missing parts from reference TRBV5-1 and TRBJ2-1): KAGVTQTPRYLIKTRGQQVTLSCSPISGHRSVSWYQQTPGQGLQFLFEYFSETQRNKGNFPGRFSGRQFSNSRSEMNVSTLELGDSALYLCASSPQDINEQFFGPGTRLTVL.

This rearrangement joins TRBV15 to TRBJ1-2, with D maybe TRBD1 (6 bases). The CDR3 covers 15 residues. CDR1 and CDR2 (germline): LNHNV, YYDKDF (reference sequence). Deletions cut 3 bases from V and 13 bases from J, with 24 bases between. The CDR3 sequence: CATSSGTAGAGWATF. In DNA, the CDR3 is TGTGCCACCAGCAGTGGTACGGCAGGGGCCGGATGGGCCACCTTC.

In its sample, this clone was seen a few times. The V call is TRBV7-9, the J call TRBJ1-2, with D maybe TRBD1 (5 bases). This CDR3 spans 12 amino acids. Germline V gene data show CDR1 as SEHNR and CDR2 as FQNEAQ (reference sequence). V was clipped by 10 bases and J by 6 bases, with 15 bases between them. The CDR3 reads CATQAGLDGYTF. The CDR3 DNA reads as TGTGCCACCCAGGCGGGACTTGATGGCTACACCTTC.

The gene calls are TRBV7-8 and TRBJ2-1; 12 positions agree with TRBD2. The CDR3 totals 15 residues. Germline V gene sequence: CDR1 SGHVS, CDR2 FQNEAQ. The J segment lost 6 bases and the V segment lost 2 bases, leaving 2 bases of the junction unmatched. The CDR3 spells CASSLPSGGGNEQFF. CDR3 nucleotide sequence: TGTGCCAGCAGCTTACCTAGCGGGGGGGGCAATGAGCAGTTCTTC.

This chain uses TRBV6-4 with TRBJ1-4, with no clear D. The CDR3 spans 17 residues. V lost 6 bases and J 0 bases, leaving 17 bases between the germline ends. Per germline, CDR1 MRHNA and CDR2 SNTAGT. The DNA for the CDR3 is TGTGCCAGCAGCATACCTCCACGGGATCCAACTAATGAAAAACTGTTTTTT. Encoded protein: CASSIPPRDPTNEKLFF.

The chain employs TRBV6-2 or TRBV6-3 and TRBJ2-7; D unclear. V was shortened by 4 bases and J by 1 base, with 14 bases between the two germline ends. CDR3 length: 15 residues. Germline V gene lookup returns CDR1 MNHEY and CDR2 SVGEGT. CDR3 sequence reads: CASSFSAPPSYEQYF. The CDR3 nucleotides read TGTGCCAGCAGTTTCTCGGCTCCCCCGTCCTACGAGCAGTACTTC.

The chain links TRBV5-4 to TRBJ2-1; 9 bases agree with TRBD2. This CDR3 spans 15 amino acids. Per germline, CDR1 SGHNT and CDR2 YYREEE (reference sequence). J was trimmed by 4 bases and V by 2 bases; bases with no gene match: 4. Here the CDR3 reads CASSFSSGNYNEQFF. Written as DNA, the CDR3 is TGTGCCAGCAGCTTCTCTAGCGGGAATTACAATGAGCAGTTCTTC.

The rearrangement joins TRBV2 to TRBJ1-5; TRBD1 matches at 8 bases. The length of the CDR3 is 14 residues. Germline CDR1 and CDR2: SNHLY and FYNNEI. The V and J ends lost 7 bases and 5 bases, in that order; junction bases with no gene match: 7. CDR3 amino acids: CASNGQGLYQPQHF. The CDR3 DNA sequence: TGTGCCAGCAATGGACAGGGATTGTATCAGCCCCAGCATTTT. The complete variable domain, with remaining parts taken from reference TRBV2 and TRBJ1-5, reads EPEVTQTPSHQVTQMGQEVILRCVPISNHLYFYWYRQILGQKVEFLVSFYNNEISEKSEIFDDQFSVERPDGSNFTLKIRSTKLEDSAMYFCASNGQGLYQPQHFGDGTRLSIL.

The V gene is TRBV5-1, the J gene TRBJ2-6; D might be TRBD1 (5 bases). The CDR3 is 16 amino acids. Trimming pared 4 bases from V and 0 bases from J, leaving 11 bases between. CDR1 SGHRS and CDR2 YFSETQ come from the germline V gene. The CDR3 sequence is CASSANRFSGANVLTF. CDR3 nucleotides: TGCGCCAGCAGCGCAAACAGGTTCTCTGGGGCCAACGTCCTGACTTTC.

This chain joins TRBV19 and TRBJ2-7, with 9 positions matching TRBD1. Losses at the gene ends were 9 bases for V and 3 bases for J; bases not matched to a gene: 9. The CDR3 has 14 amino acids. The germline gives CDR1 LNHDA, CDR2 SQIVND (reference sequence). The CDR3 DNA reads TGTGCCAGCCAAGCGACAGGGGGAGTCTACGAGCAGTACTTC. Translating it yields CASQATGGVYEQYF.

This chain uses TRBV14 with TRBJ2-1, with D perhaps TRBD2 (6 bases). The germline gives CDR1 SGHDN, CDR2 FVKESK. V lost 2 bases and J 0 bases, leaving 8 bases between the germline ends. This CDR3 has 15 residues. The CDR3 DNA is TGTGCCAGCAGCCAACACGGGAGCTCCTACAATGAGCAGTTCTTC. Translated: CASSQHGSSYNEQFF.

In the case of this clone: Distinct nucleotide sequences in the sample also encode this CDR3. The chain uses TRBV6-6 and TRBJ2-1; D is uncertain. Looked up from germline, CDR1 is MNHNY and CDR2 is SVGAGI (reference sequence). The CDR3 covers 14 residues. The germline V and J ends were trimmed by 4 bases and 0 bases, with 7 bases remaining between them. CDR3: CASSSPSSYNEQFF. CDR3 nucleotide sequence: TGTGCCAGCAGTTCCCCTTCCTCCTACAATGAGCAGTTCTTC.

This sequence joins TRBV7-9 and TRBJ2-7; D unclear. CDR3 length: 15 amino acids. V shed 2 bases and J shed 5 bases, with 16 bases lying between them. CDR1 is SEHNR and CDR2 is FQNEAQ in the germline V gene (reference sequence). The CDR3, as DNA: TGTGCCAGCAGCTTAAACCTTGCCACTAACCACGAGCAGTACTTC. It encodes CASSLNLATNHEQYF.

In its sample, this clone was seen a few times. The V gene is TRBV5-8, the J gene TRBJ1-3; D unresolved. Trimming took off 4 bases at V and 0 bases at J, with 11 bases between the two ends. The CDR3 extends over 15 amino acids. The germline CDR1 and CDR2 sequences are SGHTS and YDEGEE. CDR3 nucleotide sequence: TGTGCCAGCAGCCCTGGACTGTTCTCTGGAAACACCATATATTTT. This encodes CASSPGLFSGNTIYF.

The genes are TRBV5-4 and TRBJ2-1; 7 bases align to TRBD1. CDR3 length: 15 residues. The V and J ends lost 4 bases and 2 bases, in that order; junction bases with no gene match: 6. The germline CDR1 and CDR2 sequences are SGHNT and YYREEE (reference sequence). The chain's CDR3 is CASSRQGRTYNEQFF. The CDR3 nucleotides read TGTGCCAGCAGCCGACAGGGTCGGACCTACAATGAGCAGTTCTTC.

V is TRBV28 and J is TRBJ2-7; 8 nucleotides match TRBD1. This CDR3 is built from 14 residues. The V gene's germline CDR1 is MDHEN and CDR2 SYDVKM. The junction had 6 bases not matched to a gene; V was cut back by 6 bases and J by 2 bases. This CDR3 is CASRRQTGAYEQYF. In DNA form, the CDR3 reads TGTGCCAGCAGGCGCCAGACAGGGGCCTACGAGCAGTACTTC.

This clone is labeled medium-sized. DNA for the CDR3: TGTGCCAGCAGCGTAGTGGATAGCGGTGACGCGCAGTATTTT. As protein: CASSVVDSGDAQYF. The chain carries TRBV9 and TRBJ2-3; possible D gene TRBD2, 6 bases. CDR3 length: 14 residues. Germline CDR1 reads SGDLS; CDR2 reads YYNGEE. V dropped 0 bases and J dropped 10 bases, with 15 bases sitting between them.

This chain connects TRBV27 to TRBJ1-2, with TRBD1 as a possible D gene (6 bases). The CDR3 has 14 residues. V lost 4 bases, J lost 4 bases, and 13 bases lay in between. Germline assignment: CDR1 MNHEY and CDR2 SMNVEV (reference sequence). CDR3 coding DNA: TGTGCCAGCAGTTCCCGGGGAGGGGGCTATGGCTACACCTTC. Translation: CASSSRGGGYGYTF.

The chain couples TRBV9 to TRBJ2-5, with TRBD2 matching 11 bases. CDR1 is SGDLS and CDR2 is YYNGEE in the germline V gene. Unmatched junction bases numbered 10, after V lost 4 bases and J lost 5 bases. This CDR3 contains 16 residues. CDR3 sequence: CASSPYSGGAGETQYF. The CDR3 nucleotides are TGTGCCAGCAGCCCCTATAGCGGGGGGGCCGGGGAGACCCAGTACTTC. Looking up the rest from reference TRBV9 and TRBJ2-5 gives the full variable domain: DSGVTQTPKHLITATGQRVTLRCSPRSGDLSVYWYQQSLDQGLQFLIQYYNGEERAKGNILERFSAQQFPDLHSELNLSSLELGDSALYFCASSPYSGGAGETQYFGPGTRLLVL.

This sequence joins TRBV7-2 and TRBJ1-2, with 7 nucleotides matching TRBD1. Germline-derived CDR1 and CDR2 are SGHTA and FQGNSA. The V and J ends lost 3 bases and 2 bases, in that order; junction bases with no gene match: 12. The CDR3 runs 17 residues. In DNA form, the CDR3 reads TGTGCCAGCAGCTTCCCCGGGGCAGGGGGTAGAAACTATGGCTACACCTTC. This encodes CASSFPGAGGRNYGYTF.

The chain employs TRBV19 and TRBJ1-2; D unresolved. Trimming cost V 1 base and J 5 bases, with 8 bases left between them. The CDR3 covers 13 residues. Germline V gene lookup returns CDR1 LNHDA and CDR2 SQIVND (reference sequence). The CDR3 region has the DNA TGTGCCAGTAGTATAGGGGCAGAATATGGCTACACCTTC. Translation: CASSIGAEYGYTF.

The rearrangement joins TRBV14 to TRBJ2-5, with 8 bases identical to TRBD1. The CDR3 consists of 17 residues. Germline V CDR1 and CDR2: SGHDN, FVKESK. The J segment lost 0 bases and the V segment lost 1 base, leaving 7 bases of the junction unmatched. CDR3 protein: CASSQGPRQGYQETQYF. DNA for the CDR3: TGTGCCAGCAGCCAAGGGCCCCGACAGGGGTACCAAGAGACCCAGTACTTC.

This chain's CDR3 is CASSQVSTTQYF. The CDR3 region has the DNA TGTGCCAGCAGCCAAGTGTCTACGACCCAGTACTTC. The chain couples TRBV14 to TRBJ2-5; D gene uncertain. V was shortened by 1 base and J by 7 bases, with 7 bases between the two germline ends. In germline, CDR1 is SGHDN, CDR2 FVKESK. CDR3 size: 12 residues.